This is a list of T cell receptor beta chains from one sample in a study of siplizumab effects on memory and regulatory T cells. TCRdb's table, derived via immunoSEQ multiplex PCR, lists solely in-frame clones and lacks some. The data show more than 95,000 clones, approximately 93% seen once. The sample comprised Tregs sorted from blood. These receptor sequences come from a human donor in good health. The CDR3 runs from the conserved cysteine through the conserved F or W. D genes are given only for firm matches. Clone size is not always given. Where it is, it says once, few, many or a class for expanded clones.

size: -
D: -
length: 14
J: TRBJ1-2
V: TRBV7-9
CDR3: CASSLVGGNYGYTF
DNA: TGTGCCAGCAGCTTAGTGGGCGGAAACTATGGCTACACCTTC

size: -
D: -
length: 18
J: TRBJ2-3
V: TRBV11-2
CDR3: CASSLEGFAGWGADTQYF
DNA: TGTGCCAGCAGCTTAGAGGGTTTTGCGGGATGGGGGGCAGATACGCAGTATTTT

size: few
D: -
length: 12
J: TRBJ1-3
V: TRBV7-9
CDR3: CASSFLQSTIYF
DNA: TGTGCCAGCAGCTTCCTCCAATCCACCATATATTTT

size: -
D: -
length: 13
J: TRBJ1-5
V: TRBV25-1
CDR3: CATRTDSNQPQHF
DNA: TGTGCCACCCGGACAGATAGCAATCAGCCCCAGCATTTT

size: -
D: -
length: 15
J: TRBJ1-1
V: TRBV11-3
CDR3: CASALGPIANTEAFF
DNA: TGTGCCAGCGCCCTGGGGCCAATAGCGAACACTGAAGCTTTCTTT

size: -
D: -
length: 13
J: TRBJ1-1
V: TRBV19
CDR3: CASNPRTGTEAFF
DNA: TGTGCCAGTAACCCCAGGACGGGCACTGAAGCTTTCTTT

size: once
D: -
length: 15
J: TRBJ2-7
V: TRBV5-1
CDR3: CASSYATQGPSEQYF
DNA: TGCGCCAGCAGCTACGCCACACAGGGTCCCTCCGAGCAGTACTTC

size: -
D: -
length: 16
J: TRBJ1-1
V: TRBV5-1
CDR3: CASSPNTANTNTEAFF
DNA: TGCGCCAGCAGCCCAAACACAGCAAACACGAACACTGAAGCTTTCTTT

size: -
D: -
length: 13
J: TRBJ2-7
V: TRBV19
CDR3: CASSMGARYEQYF
DNA: TGTGCCAGTAGTATGGGGGCAAGATACGAGCAGTACTTC

size: -
D: TRBD1
length: 14
J: TRBJ1-2
V: TRBV18
CDR3: CASSPDREGYGYTF
DNA: TGTGCCAGCTCACCGGACAGGGAGGGGTATGGCTACACCTTC

size: -
D: -
length: 14
J: TRBJ1-2
V: TRBV19
CDR3: CASSTLLGHYGYTF
DNA: TGTGCCAGTAGTACCCTCCTGGGTCACTATGGCTACACCTTC

size: -
D: -
length: 16
J: TRBJ1-5
V: TRBV4-1
CDR3: CASSQAVSGRTQPQHF
DNA: TGCGCCAGCAGCCAAGCGGTGAGTGGGCGAACCCAGCCCCAGCATTTT

size: -
D: TRBD1
length: 16
J: TRBJ1-2
V: TRBV28
CDR3: CASSSPAGQRGYGYTF
DNA: TGTGCCAGCAGTTCTCCGGCGGGACAGAGGGGCTATGGCTACACCTTC

size: -
D: TRBD2
length: 16
J: TRBJ2-1
V: TRBV7-2
CDR3: CASSPRTSGIYNEQFF
DNA: TGTGCCAGCAGCCCCCGGACTAGCGGGATATACAATGAGCAGTTCTTC

size: few
D: -
length: 15
J: TRBJ2-2
V: TRBV5-1
CDR3: CASSTRLRATGELFF
DNA: TGCGCCAGCAGCACCCGTTTACGGGCCACCGGGGAGCTGTTTTTT

size: -
D: -
length: 13
J: TRBJ1-5
V: TRBV30
CDR3: CAWSPGGGQPQHF
DNA: TGTGCCTGGAGTCCTGGGGGAGGTCAGCCCCAGCATTTT

size: once
D: -
length: 14
J: TRBJ1-2
V: TRBV15
CDR3: CATSSLGLPDSYTF
DNA: TGTGCCACCAGCAGTTTAGGCCTCCCGGACAGCTACACCTTC

size: -
D: -
length: 13
J: TRBJ1-2
V: TRBV7-9
CDR3: CASSRGERYGYTF
DNA: TGTGCCAGCAGCCGAGGGGAGAGGTATGGCTACACCTTC

size: -
D: TRBD1
length: 15
J: TRBJ1-6
V: TRBV4-3
CDR3: CASSQETGVNSPLHF
DNA: TGCGCCAGCAGCCAAGAAACAGGGGTAAATTCACCCCTCCACTTT

size: once
D: -
length: 16
J: TRBJ1-3
V: TRBV9
CDR3: CASSSPLAYSGNTIYF
DNA: TGTGCCAGCAGCTCCCCGCTAGCGTACTCTGGAAACACCATATATTTT

size: -
D: TRBD2
length: 15
J: TRBJ2-7
V: TRBV6-1
CDR3: CASRTGLAGTFEQYF
DNA: TGTGCCAGCAGGACGGGACTAGCGGGTACGTTCGAGCAGTACTTC

size: -
D: -
length: 15
J: TRBJ1-4
V: TRBV11-1
CDR3: CASSPTGGANEKLFF
DNA: TGTGCCAGCAGCCCGACAGGAGGGGCGAATGAAAAACTGTTTTTT

size: -
D: -
length: 14
J: TRBJ2-2
V: TRBV4-3
CDR3: CASSRRRDTGELFF
DNA: TGCGCCAGCAGCCGGAGAAGGGACACCGGGGAGCTGTTTTTT

size: -
D: -
length: 17
J: TRBJ1-6
V: TRBV9
CDR3: CASSLNPGTRGNSPLHF
DNA: TGTGCCAGCAGCCTTAACCCCGGGACCAGGGGAAATTCACCCCTCCACTTT

size: -
D: -
length: 14
J: TRBJ1-3
V: TRBV5-1
CDR3: CASSLGQVGNTIYF
DNA: TGCGCCAGCAGCTTGGGGCAGGTCGGAAACACCATATATTTT

size: -
D: TRBD1
length: 14
J: TRBJ2-2
V: TRBV7-9
CDR3: CASSRRGLSGELFF
DNA: TGTGCCAGCAGTCGCAGGGGGTTGAGCGGGGAGCTGTTTTTT

size: -
D: TRBD2
length: 19
J: TRBJ2-1
V: TRBV5-1
CDR3: CASSSPTSGGVSSYNEQFF
DNA: TGCGCCAGCAGCTCACCGACTAGCGGGGGGGTGAGCTCCTACAATGAGCAGTTCTTC

size: -
D: -
length: 11
J: TRBJ1-3
V: TRBV20-1
CDR3: CSARVGGTIYF
DNA: TGCAGTGCTAGAGTTGGCGGGACCATATATTTT

size: -
D: -
length: 16
J: TRBJ1-1
V: TRBV6-5
CDR3: CASSYTGGGVNTEAFF
DNA: TGTGCCAGCAGTTACACGGGTGGGGGAGTGAACACTGAAGCTTTCTTT

size: -
D: -
length: 14
J: TRBJ1-4
V: TRBV10-3
CDR3: CAISGRGGNEKLFF
DNA: TGTGCCATCAGTGGCCGAGGGGGAAATGAAAAACTGTTTTTT

size: -
D: -
length: 13
J: TRBJ1-2
V: TRBV19
CDR3: CASTTKEGIGYTF
DNA: TGTGCCAGTACCACTAAGGAGGGTATTGGCTACACCTTC

size: -
D: TRBD1
length: 15
J: TRBJ1-2
V: TRBV7-2
CDR3: CASSSATGRNYGYTF
DNA: TGTGCCAGCAGCTCTGCGACAGGGCGGAACTATGGCTACACCTTC

size: -
D: -
length: 14
J: TRBJ2-2
V: TRBV7-2
CDR3: CASSLGVETGELFF
DNA: TGTGCCAGCAGCTTAGGAGTAGAGACCGGGGAGCTGTTTTTT

size: -
D: -
length: 16
J: TRBJ2-3
V: TRBV7-9
CDR3: CASSLELGLGPDTQYF
DNA: TGTGCCAGCAGCTTAGAACTAGGCCTAGGACCGGATACGCAGTATTTT

size: once
D: -
length: 17
J: TRBJ2-5
V: TRBV4-2
CDR3: CASSQVSGSSLGETQYF
DNA: TGTGCCAGCAGCCAAGTGTCCGGGAGCTCCCTCGGAGAGACCCAGTACTTC

size: -
D: -
length: 14
J: TRBJ1-5
V: TRBV25-1
CDR3: CASSELGDNQPQHF
DNA: TGTGCCAGCAGTGAATTAGGGGATAATCAGCCCCAGCATTTT

size: few
D: -
length: 12
J: TRBJ2-7
V: TRBV2
CDR3: CASRTPGSEQYF
DNA: TGTGCCAGCAGGACCCCGGGGTCCGAGCAGTACTTC

size: few
D: -
length: 13
J: TRBJ1-1
V: TRBV6-6
CDR3: CASSYAPGTEAFF
DNA: TGTGCCAGCAGTTACGCTCCGGGCACTGAAGCTTTCTTT